Listed here are 22 T cell receptor beta chains from one sample, sequenced in a study of a mutant IDH1 vaccine in newly diagnosed glioma. Their target antigens are unknown. Sequenced by immunoSEQ multiplex PCR; TCRdb stores in-frame clones only, minus some. The sample has roughly 70,000 clones, approximately 84% seen once. Time point: week 11, during vaccination. One vaccine dose held 300 ug of mutant IDH1 20-mer peptide and came with topical imiquimod. The sample in question was PBMCs, obtained from a glioma patient whose treatment included an IDH1 peptide vaccine. The receptors derive from a woman aged 45 to 65 with glioma.

V usage is TRBV5-1 and J usage is TRBJ2-3; D is possibly TRBD2 (6 bases). CDR3 length: 14 residues. Trimming left V 3 bases short and J 1 base short, with 9 bases between. The germline CDR1 and CDR2 sequences are SGHRS and YFSETQ. The CDR3 loop is CASSSIAGTDTQYF. CDR3 nucleotides: TGCGCCAGCAGCTCAATAGCGGGCACAGATACGCAGTATTTT.

The chain has TRBV5-5 and TRBJ1-2; TRBD1 is a possible D gene (5 bases). V lost 2 bases to trimming and J lost 8 bases, with 13 bases between them. CDR1 and CDR2 (germline): SGHKS, YYEKEE (reference sequence). This CDR3 region has 13 residues. The CDR3 DNA reads as TGTGCCAGCAGCTTTTATATGGGGACGGGCTACACCTTC. This sequence encodes CASSFYMGTGYTF.

The V and J genes are TRBV4-1 and TRBJ1-1; D unclear. From germline, CDR1 is MGHRA and CDR2 YSYEKL. Trimming removed 3 bases from V and 3 bases from J, with 11 bases in between. CDR3 length: 14 amino acids. The CDR3 is CASSHAGGYTEAFF. The CDR3 DNA reads as TGCGCCAGCAGCCACGCAGGAGGGTACACTGAAGCTTTCTTT.

V usage is TRBV4-1 and J usage is TRBJ1-3; 7 nucleotides align to TRBD1. V was clipped by 2 bases and J by 3 bases; unmatched bases: 16. Germline CDR1 reads MGHRA; CDR2 reads YSYEKL. The CDR3 totals 19 residues. CDR3 nucleotide sequence: TGCGCCAGCAGCCAAAGGATTTCAACAGGGGATCCTTTTGGAAACACCATATATTTT. It codes for CASSQRISTGDPFGNTIYF.

The chain carries TRBV7-2 and TRBJ1-2; 8 bases agree with TRBD1. Germline CDR1 and CDR2: SGHTA and FQGNSA. V shed 3 bases and J 6 bases; nucleotides not matched to a gene: 9. This CDR3 spans 15 amino acids. CDR3 nucleotides: TGTGCCAGCAGCTTTCTTGGACAGGGCTTCCATGGCTACACCTTC. This codes for CASSFLGQGFHGYTF. The entire variable domain, with the rest obtained from reference TRBV7-2 and TRBJ1-2, is as follows: GAGVSQSPSNKVTEKGKDVELRCDPISGHTALYWYRQSLGQGLEFLIYFQGNSAPDKSGLPSDRFSAERTGGSVSTLTIQRTQQEDSAVYLCASSFLGQGFHGYTFGSGTRLTVV.

The gene calls are TRBV6-4 and TRBJ1-4, with D perhaps matching TRBD1 (6 bases). The CDR3 contains 14 residues. The V and J ends lost 8 bases and 12 bases respectively, with 22 bases between them. Germline CDR1 is MRHNA and CDR2 is SNTAGT. The chain's CDR3 is CASRRTVQGGELFF. Here the CDR3 DNA reads TGTGCCAGCCGGAGGACAGTGCAAGGTGGGGAACTGTTTTTT.

This sequence joins TRBV4-1 and TRBJ2-1; 7 bases map to TRBD2. Germline V gene sequence: CDR1 MGHRA, CDR2 YSYEKL. The J segment lost 5 bases and the V segment lost 4 bases, leaving 5 bases of the junction unmatched. The CDR3 is 14 residues long. The CDR3: CASSRRTRNNEQFF. DNA for the CDR3: TGCGCCAGCAGCCGCAGGACTAGGAACAATGAGCAGTTCTTC.

The chain couples TRBV5-1 to TRBJ1-2; 8 nucleotides match TRBD1. Germline loops: CDR1 SGHRS, CDR2 YFSETQ. V shed 0 bases, J shed 7 bases, and the junction held 11 bases outside the gene matches. CDR3 length: 16 amino acids. CDR3 in amino acids: CASSLDTGGGVIGYTF. In nucleotides, the CDR3 is TGCGCCAGCAGCTTGGATACAGGGGGAGGCGTTATTGGCTACACCTTC.

The rearrangement links TRBV5-6 to TRBJ2-7; D possibly uses TRBD1 or TRBD2 (5 bases each). Per germline, CDR1 SGHDT and CDR2 YYEEEE. The CDR3 runs to 15 residues. The V gene lost 4 bases and the J gene lost 5 bases, with 19 bases spanning the gap. CDR3 bases: TGTGCCAGCAGCCCCTCCGGGACCGCTTACCACGAGCAGTACTTC. It specifies CASSPSGTAYHEQYF.

The V call is TRBV11-1, the J call TRBJ2-7; possibly TRBD1 or TRBD2 for D (5 bases each). The CDR3 is 15 residues long. Germline assignment: CDR1 SGHAT and CDR2 FQDESV (reference sequence). The V end was cut by 5 bases, the J end by 0 bases, with 14 bases between. The CDR3 bases are TGTGCCAGCAGCCGCCTCCGGGGCGACTCCTACGAGCAGTACTTC. Amino acids: CASSRLRGDSYEQYF.

The chain recombines TRBV27 with TRBJ1-1; the D is unclear. This CDR3 has 13 residues. Germline CDR1 MNHEY, CDR2 SMNVEV (reference sequence). The ends were cut back, 3 bases at V and 0 bases at J, with 5 bases in the middle. CDR3 DNA sequence: TGTGCCAGCAGTTTTCGGGTGAACACTGAAGCTTTCTTT. This sequence encodes CASSFRVNTEAFF.

Only a few counts were recorded for this clone. This sequence joins TRBV4-2 and TRBJ1-1; D gene uncertain. The CDR3 has 14 amino acids. V was clipped by 0 bases and J by 1 base, with 6 bases between them. Germline V CDR1 and CDR2: LGHNA, YNFKEQ. The CDR3 DNA sequence: TGTGCCAGCAGCCAAGATCGGGAGAACACTGAAGCTTTCTTT. Its translation is CASSQDRENTEAFF.

The chain recombines TRBV7-7 with TRBJ2-5, with a possible D match to TRBD2 (7 bases). Trimming took off 3 bases at V and 5 bases at J, with 10 bases between the two ends. CDR3 size: 13 residues. CDR1 and CDR2 (germline): SSHAT, FNYEAQ (reference sequence). CDR3 amino acids: CASSFGRGETQYF. In DNA, the CDR3 is TGTGCCAGCAGCTTTGGGAGGGGGGAGACCCAGTACTTC.

In nucleotides, the CDR3 is TGTGCCAGGGAGGTCAGGACCCTGATCTATGGCTACACCTTC. This sequence encodes CAREVRTLIYGYTF. V and J are TRBV7-4 and TRBJ1-2; D unclear. The CDR3 sequence is 14 residues long. Trimming took off 9 bases at V and 4 bases at J, with 18 bases between the two ends. CDR1 and CDR2 (germline): SGHVT, SQSDAQ.

This rearrangement joins TRBV2 to TRBJ1-1, with 12 bases fitting TRBD1. CDR1 is SNHLY and CDR2 is FYNNEI in the germline V gene. The V and J ends lost 7 bases and 3 bases, in that order; junction bases with no gene match: 15. The CDR3 contains 18 residues. CDR3 bases: TGTGCCAGCAACAACCCTCCGGGACAGGGGGCTCGGGACACTGAAGCTTTCTTT. Its protein is CASNNPPGQGARDTEAFF. Complete variable domain (other parts from reference TRBV2 and TRBJ1-1): EPEVTQTPSHQVTQMGQEVILRCVPISNHLYFYWYRQILGQKVEFLVSFYNNEISEKSEIFDDQFSVERPDGSNFTLKIRSTKLEDSAMYFCASNNPPGQGARDTEAFFGQGTRLTVV.

This clone is a singleton in its sample. This chain uses TRBV7-8 with TRBJ2-2; tentatively, D is TRBD2 (7 bases). The germline V gene encodes CDR1 SGHVS and CDR2 FQNEAQ. The CDR3 length is 16 residues. Trimming took off 2 bases at V and 7 bases at J, with 17 bases between the two ends. The chain's CDR3 is CASSLRGGQNLGELFF. The CDR3 nucleotides are TGTGCCAGCAGCTTACGCGGGGGCCAGAATCTCGGGGAGCTGTTTTTT.

This sequence joins TRBV5-1 and TRBJ2-3, with 15 bases identical to TRBD2. With V trimmed by 0 bases and J by 4 bases, 0 bases remained unmatched. The CDR3 totals 16 residues. The germline gives CDR1 SGHRS, CDR2 YFSETQ. The CDR3 nucleotides read TGCGCCAGCAGCTTGGGGACTAGCGGGGGGGCAGATACGCAGTATTTT. Its protein is CASSLGTSGGADTQYF.

The chain carries TRBV2 and TRBJ1-5; possibly TRBD1 for D (6 bases). The CDR3 spans 15 residues. V lost 8 bases and J lost 0, with 14 bases in between. CDR1 and CDR2 from the germline V gene are SNHLY and FYNNEI. CDR3 protein: CASSPTGISNQPQHF. CDR3 bases: TGTGCCAGCTCACCGACAGGAATTAGCAATCAGCCCCAGCATTTT.

The chain couples TRBV9 to TRBJ2-1; D not certain. Trimming stripped 7 bases from V and 0 bases from J, with 14 bases between. This CDR3 is 15 amino acids long. Germline assignment: CDR1 SGDLS and CDR2 YYNGEE. The CDR3 DNA sequence: TGTGCCAGCGGTCGTGGGATGGGCTCCTACAATGAGCAGTTCTTC. Its translation is CASGRGMGSYNEQFF.

This clone was seen a few times. The rearrangement uses TRBV5-4 and TRBJ1-3, with D hard to call. The V gene's germline CDR1 is SGHNT and CDR2 YYREEE (reference sequence). The CDR3 is 15 residues long. Trimming took off 0 bases at V and 2 bases at J, with 9 bases between the two ends. The CDR3: CASSLAGPTGNTIYF. For the CDR3, the DNA is TGTGCCAGCAGCTTGGCCGGACCAACTGGAAACACCATATATTTT.

The rearrangement uses TRBV12-2 and TRBJ1-4; the DNA was not compared with TRBD1, the D call given in the table. TRBV12-2 is listed as a pseudogene. The CDR3 runs to 16 residues. CDR3 nucleotide sequence: TGTGCAAGTCGCCCACCTACAGGGGGCGAGAATGAAAAACTGTTTTTT. This sequence encodes CASRPPTGGENEKLFF.

This clone occurred once. J is TRBJ2-1 and V is TRBV5-1; the D gene is possibly TRBD2 (7 bases). This CDR3 comprises 12 residues. V dropped 7 bases and J dropped 6 bases, with 11 bases sitting between them. Germline V gene data show CDR1 as SGHRS and CDR2 as YFSETQ. The CDR3 DNA follows: TGCGCCAGCGGGGGGGGCGGCAATGAGCAGTTCTTC. Amino acids: CASGGGGNEQFF.